These T cell receptor beta chains were read from a single sample in a study of blood T cell repertoires in COVID-19. Profiled with immunoSEQ multiplex PCR; TCRdb holds only in-frame clones, not every one. Of about 240,000 clones in the sample, approximately 83% were seen once. The specimen was PBMCs or T cells enriched from blood (not recorded which). Receptors were obtained from a middle-aged woman with acute COVID-19. The CDR3 runs from the conserved cysteine through the conserved F or W. The order of the fields is D gene, J gene, V gene, clone size, CDR3 protein, CDR3 DNA. A D gene is named only where the DNA matches it firmly. Size tells how often a clone was seen (once, few, many) or the class of an expanded clone, and some rows leave it out.

>TRBD1|TRBJ2-1|TRBV18|.
CASSATGINEQFF
TGTGCCAGCTCAGCGACAGGGATCAATGAGCAGTTCTTC
>.|TRBJ2-1|TRBV3-1/TRBV3-2|.
CASRTGGMGGEQFF
TGTGCCAGCAGGACTGGCGGGATGGGGGGTGAGCAGTTCTTC
>TRBD1|TRBJ2-3|TRBV6-1|.
CASSEMGQGLTDTQYF
TGTGCCAGCAGTGAAATGGGACAGGGTCTCACAGATACGCAGTATTTT
>.|TRBJ1-3|TRBV5-1|.
CASRGTSSGNTIYF
TGCGCCAGCAGGGGCACATCCTCTGGAAACACCATATATTTT
>.|TRBJ2-1|TRBV19|.
CASRRAIVNEQFF
TGTGCCAGTAGACGCGCGATAGTTAATGAGCAGTTCTTC
>TRBD2|TRBJ2-2|TRBV19|once
CASSTELAANTGELFF
TGTGCCAGTAGTACAGAGCTAGCGGCGAACACCGGGGAGCTGTTTTTT
>TRBD2|TRBJ2-3|TRBV28|.
CASSIPPGLAGKIDRTDTQYF
TGTGCCAGCAGTATTCCCCCGGGACTAGCGGGAAAGATCGATCGCACAGATACGCAGTATTTT
>.|TRBJ1-1|TRBV27|.
CASSFQGGATEAFF
TGTGCCAGCAGTTTTCAGGGAGGGGCCACTGAAGCTTTCTTT
>.|TRBJ1-5|TRBV15|.
CATSRGGDNQPQHF
TGTGCCACCAGCAGAGGCGGGGACAATCAGCCCCAGCATTTT
>.|TRBJ1-5|TRBV6-5|.
CASSYSYSSNQPQHF
TGTGCCAGCAGTTACTCGTACAGTAGCAATCAGCCCCAGCATTTT
>.|TRBJ1-2|TRBV7-8|.
CASSFRRDATNYGYTF
TGTGCCAGCAGCTTTCGGAGGGACGCAACTAACTATGGCTACACCTTC
>TRBD2|TRBJ2-5|TRBV4-1|.
CASSQGQLLAAGETQYF
TGCGCCAGCAGCCAAGGCCAATTACTAGCGGCCGGGGAGACCCAGTACTTC
>TRBD1|TRBJ1-6|TRBV7-9|.
CASSSKVGTGGTNSPLHF
TGTGCCAGCAGCTCAAAAGTCGGGACAGGGGGAACGAATTCACCCCTCCACTTT
>.|TRBJ1-1|TRBV12-3/TRBV12-4|.
CASNTRRVTEAFF
TGTGCCAGCAACACAAGGAGGGTCACTGAAGCTTTCTTT
>TRBD2|TRBJ2-7|TRBV23-1|.
CASSRTSGRVEQYF
TGCGCCAGCTCAAGGACTAGCGGGAGGGTCGAGCAGTACTTC
>.|TRBJ1-5|TRBV21-1|.
CASVRGGDSNQPQHF
TGTGCCAGCGTCAGAGGGGGCGATAGCAATCAGCCCCAGCATTTT
>TRBD2|TRBJ2-7|TRBV7-8|.
CASSLVKPGLAVYEQYF
TGTGCCAGCAGCTTAGTAAAACCGGGACTAGCGGTCTACGAGCAGTACTTC
>.|TRBJ1-6|TRBV30|.
CAWSVQAGSPLHF
TGTGCCTGGAGTGTCCAGGCAGGGTCACCCCTCCACTTT
>TRBD1|TRBJ2-7|TRBV28|once
CASSLMRQGTYEQYF
TGTGCCAGCAGTTTAATGCGACAGGGGACCTACGAGCAGTACTTC
>TRBD2|TRBJ2-1|TRBV11-2|.
CASSLDLAGVAEQFF
TGTGCCAGCAGCTTAGACCTAGCGGGAGTGGCTGAGCAGTTCTTC
>.|TRBJ1-1|TRBV10-3|.
CAISGQGNTEAFF
TGTGCCATCAGTGGGCAGGGAAACACTGAAGCTTTCTTT
>.|TRBJ2-7|TRBV19|.
CASSIGEGETYEQYF
TGTGCCAGTAGTATAGGAGAGGGAGAGACCTACGAGCAGTACTTC
>TRBD1|TRBJ1-6|TRBV14|once
CASSADRGRAPLHF
TGTGCCAGCAGCGCGGACAGGGGGCGGGCACCCCTCCACTTT
>.|TRBJ1-1|TRBV19|.
CASRSPRSTEAFF
TGTGCCAGTAGATCACCGCGGAGCACTGAAGCTTTCTTT
>TRBD1|TRBJ1-5|TRBV27|.
CASSLTTGEHQPQHF
TGTGCCAGCAGTTTAACTACAGGGGAACATCAGCCCCAGCATTTT
>.|TRBJ2-5|TRBV7-3|.
CASSLDSQETQYF
TGTGCCAGCAGCTTGGACAGTCAAGAGACCCAGTACTTC
>.|TRBJ2-2|TRBV5-4|.
CASSQRAGYTGELFF
TGTGCCAGCAGCCAGCGGGCGGGGTACACCGGGGAGCTGTTTTTT
>.|TRBJ1-1|TRBV12-3/TRBV12-4|.
CASTFGMNTEAFF
TGTGCCAGCACCTTTGGCATGAACACTGAAGCTTTCTTT
>TRBD2|TRBJ2-2|TRBV18|.
CASSLTPGLAGGRDTGELFF
TGTGCCAGCTCACTAACGCCGGGACTAGCGGGAGGTCGGGACACCGGGGAGCTGTTTTTT
>TRBD2|TRBJ2-1|TRBV7-2|.
CASSQIAGRYNEQFF
TGTGCCAGCAGCCAGATAGCGGGCCGATACAATGAGCAGTTCTTC
>TRBD1|TRBJ1-2|TRBV14|.
CASSKRDRPEGYTF
TGTGCCAGCAGCAAACGGGACAGGCCTGAGGGCTACACCTTC
>.|TRBJ1-1|TRBV24-1|.
CATQDSMNTEAFF
TGTGCCACCCAGGACAGCATGAACACTGAAGCTTTCTTT
>.|TRBJ2-3|TRBV28|.
CASLGADLTDTQYF
TGTGCCAGCCTTGGGGCGGACCTCACAGATACGCAGTATTTT
>TRBD2|TRBJ2-2|TRBV3-1/TRBV3-2|.
CASSFLPKTSGQNTGELFF
TGTGCCAGCAGCTTCCTCCCTAAAACTAGCGGACAGAACACCGGGGAGCTGTTTTTT
>TRBD1|TRBJ2-7|TRBV4-1|few
CASSQDLGQGAREQYF
TGCGCCAGCAGCCAAGATTTAGGACAGGGGGCGCGAGAGCAGTACTTC